This T cell receptor (beta chain) was identified during a study of T cell clonality in common variable immunodeficiency. Study-level findings and limits: T cell subpopulation sequencing would be needed to explain CVID clonality. CVID patient heterogeneity limited repertoire-clinical complication correlations. TCRbeta clonality was increased in CVID versus healthy controls.

The germline V gene has CDR1 SGHRS and CDR2 YFSETQ. The CDR3 has 15 amino acids. V lost 5 bases and J lost 5, with 19 bases in between. This clone showed up many times. Its target is not known. The CDR3 goes on 3 residues after the read ends, and that part is filled in from the germline J gene. Using immunoSEQ multiplex PCR, the repertoire was profiled, and TCRdb retains in-frame clones only, with some absent. The sample includes about 52,000 clones, none of them occurring once. The chain links TRBV5-1 to TRBJ2-5; a possible D gene is TRBD2 (8 bases). The sequencing sample was made of peripheral blood mononuclear cells. This receptor was identified in a person aged 18 to 75 in good health. The CDR3 sequence is CASRPGGGEEETQYF. CDR3 DNA, as far as it was read: TGCGCCAGCAGACCGGGAGGGGGCGAGGAGGAGACC.